This entry describes one T cell receptor beta chain. The data were obtained in a study of blood T cell repertoires in COVID-19. Study overall: Specimens from acute and convalescent COVID-19 originated in the United States, Italy and Spain.

How the authors handled the data: Reference gene primer amplification in the assay estimated nucleated cell counts. Data came from immunoSEQ multiplex PCR; TCRdb stores just in-frame clones and leaves some out. V and J calls and clone size are as listed in that table; D and trimming were resolved from the DNA. Of 350,000 to 400,000 clones in the sample, over 75% are singletons; the top ten hold 2.5% to 3%. Trimming removed 4 bases at V and 2 bases at J, with 13 bases between. This CDR3 region has 14 residues. Looked up from germline, CDR1 is SGHRS and CDR2 is YFSETQ. The chain has TRBV5-1 and TRBJ2-7; D perhaps matches TRBD1 (6 bases). What was sequenced was PBMCs or T cells enriched from blood (not recorded which). The TCR sequence derives from a woman between 25 and 40 years old who had recovered from COVID-19. In DNA form, the CDR3 reads TGCGCCAGCAGCCCAGGGACAAATACCTACGAGCAGTACTTC. Translation: CASSPGTNTYEQYF.